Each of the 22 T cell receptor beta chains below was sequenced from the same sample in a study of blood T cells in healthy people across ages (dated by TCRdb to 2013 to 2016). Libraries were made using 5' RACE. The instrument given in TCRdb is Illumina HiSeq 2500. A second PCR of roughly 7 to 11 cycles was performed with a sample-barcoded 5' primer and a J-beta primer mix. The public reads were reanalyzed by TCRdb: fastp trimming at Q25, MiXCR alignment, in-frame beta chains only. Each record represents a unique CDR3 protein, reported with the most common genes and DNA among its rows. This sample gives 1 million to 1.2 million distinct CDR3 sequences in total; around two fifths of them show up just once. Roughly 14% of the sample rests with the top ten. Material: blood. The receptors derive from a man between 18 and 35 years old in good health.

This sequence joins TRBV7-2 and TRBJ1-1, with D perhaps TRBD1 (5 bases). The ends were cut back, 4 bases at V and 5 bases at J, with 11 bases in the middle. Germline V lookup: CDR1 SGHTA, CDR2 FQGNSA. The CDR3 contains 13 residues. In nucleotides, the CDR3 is TGTGCCAGCAGCTGCGGCAGGGAAACTGAAGCTTTCTTT. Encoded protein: CASSCGRETEAFF.

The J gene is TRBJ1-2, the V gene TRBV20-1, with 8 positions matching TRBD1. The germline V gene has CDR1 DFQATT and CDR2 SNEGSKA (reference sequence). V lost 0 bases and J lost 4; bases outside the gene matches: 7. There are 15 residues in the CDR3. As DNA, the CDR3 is TGCAGTGCTAGAGATCGAGGACAGGGAATCTATGGCTACACCTTC. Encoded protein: CSARDRGQGIYGYTF.

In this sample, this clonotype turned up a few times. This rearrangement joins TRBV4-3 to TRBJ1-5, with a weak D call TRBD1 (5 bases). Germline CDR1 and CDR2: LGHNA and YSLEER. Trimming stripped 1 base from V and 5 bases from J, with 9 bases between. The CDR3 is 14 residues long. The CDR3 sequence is CASSQVAGHQPQHF. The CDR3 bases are TGCGCCAGCAGCCAAGTAGCGGGACATCAGCCCCAGCATTTT.

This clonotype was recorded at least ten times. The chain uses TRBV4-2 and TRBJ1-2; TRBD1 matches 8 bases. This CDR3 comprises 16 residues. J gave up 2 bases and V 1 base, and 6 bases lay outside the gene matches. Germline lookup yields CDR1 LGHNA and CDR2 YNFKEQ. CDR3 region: CASSQVWDRINYGYTF. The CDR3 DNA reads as TGTGCCAGCAGCCAAGTTTGGGACAGGATAAACTATGGCTACACCTTC.

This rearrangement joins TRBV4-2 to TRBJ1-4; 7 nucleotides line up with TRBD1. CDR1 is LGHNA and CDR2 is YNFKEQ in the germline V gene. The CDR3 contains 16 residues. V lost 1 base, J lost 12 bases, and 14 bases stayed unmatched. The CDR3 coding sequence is TGTGCCAGCAGCCAAGCGCGACAGGGATGGCCTGGGGAACTGTTTTTT. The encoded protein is CASSQARQGWPGELFF.

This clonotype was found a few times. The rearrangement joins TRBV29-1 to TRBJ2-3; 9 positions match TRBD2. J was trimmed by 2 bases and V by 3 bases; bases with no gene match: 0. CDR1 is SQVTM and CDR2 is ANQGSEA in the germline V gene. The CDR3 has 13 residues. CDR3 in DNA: TGCAGCGTTGAGGGACTAGCCACAGATACGCAGTATTTT. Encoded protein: CSVEGLATDTQYF.

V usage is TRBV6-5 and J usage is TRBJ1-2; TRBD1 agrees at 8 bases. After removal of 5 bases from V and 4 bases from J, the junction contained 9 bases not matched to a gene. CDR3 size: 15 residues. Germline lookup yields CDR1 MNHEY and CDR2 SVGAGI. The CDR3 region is CASSEGQGRGYGYTF. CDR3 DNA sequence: TGTGCCAGCAGTGAAGGACAGGGTCGGGGCTATGGCTACACCTTC.

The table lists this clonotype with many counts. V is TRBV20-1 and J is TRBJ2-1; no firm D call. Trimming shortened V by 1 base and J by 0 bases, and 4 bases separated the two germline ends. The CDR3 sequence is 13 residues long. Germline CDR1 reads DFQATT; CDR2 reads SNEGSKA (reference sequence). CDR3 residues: CSARASSYNEQFF. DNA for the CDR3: TGCAGTGCTAGAGCTAGCTCCTACAATGAGCAGTTCTTC.

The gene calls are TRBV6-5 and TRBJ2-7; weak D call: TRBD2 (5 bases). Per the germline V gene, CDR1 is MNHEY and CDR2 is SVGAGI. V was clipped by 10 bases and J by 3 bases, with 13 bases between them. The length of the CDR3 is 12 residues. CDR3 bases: TGTGCCACCGGGAAGACAAGCTACGAGCAGTACTTC. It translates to CATGKTSYEQYF.

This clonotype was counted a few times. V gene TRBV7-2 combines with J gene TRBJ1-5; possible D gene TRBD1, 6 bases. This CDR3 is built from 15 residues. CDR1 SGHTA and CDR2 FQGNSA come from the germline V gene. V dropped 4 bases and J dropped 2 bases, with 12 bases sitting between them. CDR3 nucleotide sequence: TGTGCCAGCAGCTGGGCACAGGGCGGCAATCAGCCCCAGCATTTT. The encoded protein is CASSWAQGGNQPQHF.

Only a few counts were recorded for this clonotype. CDR3 residues: CASSYHRDRGYGYTF. CDR3 nucleotides: TGTGCCAGCAGTTACCATCGAGACAGAGGGTATGGCTACACCTTC. The J gene is TRBJ1-2, the V gene TRBV6-5; TRBD1 is a possible D gene (5 bases). Germline V gene sequence: CDR1 MNHEY, CDR2 SVGAGI. V gave up 2 bases and J gave up 5 bases, with 15 bases separating them. The CDR3 is made up of 15 amino acids.

In nucleotides, the CDR3 is TGTGCCTGGTCTGGACAGGGAGTTAAAGATACGCAGTATTTT. This sequence encodes CAWSGQGVKDTQYF. The V call is TRBV30, the J call TRBJ2-3; 8 positions agree with TRBD1. Germline CDR1 reads GTSNPN; CDR2 reads SVGIG (reference sequence). With 5 bases clipped from V and 5 bases from J, the junction kept 9 bases outside the gene matches. The CDR3 covers 14 residues.

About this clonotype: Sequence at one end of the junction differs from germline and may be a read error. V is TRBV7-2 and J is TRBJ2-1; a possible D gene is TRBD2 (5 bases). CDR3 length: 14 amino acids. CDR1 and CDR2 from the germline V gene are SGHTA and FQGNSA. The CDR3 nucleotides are TGTGCCAGCAGCGTAGCCAGGACTCCGAATGAGCAGTTCTTC. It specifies CASSVARTPNEQFF.

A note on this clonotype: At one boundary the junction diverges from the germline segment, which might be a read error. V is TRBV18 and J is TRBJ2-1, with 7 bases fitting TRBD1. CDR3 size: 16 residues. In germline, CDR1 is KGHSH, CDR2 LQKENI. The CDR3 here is CVSSSDRKKSYNEQFF. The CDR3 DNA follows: TGTGTCAGCTCCTCGGACAGGAAAAAATCCTACAATGAGCAGTTCTTC.

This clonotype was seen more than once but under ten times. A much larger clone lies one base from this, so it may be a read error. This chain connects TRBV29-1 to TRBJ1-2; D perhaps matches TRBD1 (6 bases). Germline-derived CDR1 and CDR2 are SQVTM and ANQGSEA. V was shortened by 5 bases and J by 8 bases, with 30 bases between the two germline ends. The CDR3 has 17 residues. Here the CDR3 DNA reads TGCAGCGTTAAATTGTTATGGGACAAGCAATCGTCCCCCGGCTACACCTTC. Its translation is CSVKLLWDKQSSPGYTF.

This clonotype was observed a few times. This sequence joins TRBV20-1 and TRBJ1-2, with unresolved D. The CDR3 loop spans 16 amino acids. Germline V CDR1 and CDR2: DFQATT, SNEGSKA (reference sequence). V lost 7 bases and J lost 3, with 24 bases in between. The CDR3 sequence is CSVLGQTADPDYGYTF. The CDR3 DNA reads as TGCAGTGTCCTAGGGCAGACCGCCGACCCAGACTATGGCTACACCTTC.

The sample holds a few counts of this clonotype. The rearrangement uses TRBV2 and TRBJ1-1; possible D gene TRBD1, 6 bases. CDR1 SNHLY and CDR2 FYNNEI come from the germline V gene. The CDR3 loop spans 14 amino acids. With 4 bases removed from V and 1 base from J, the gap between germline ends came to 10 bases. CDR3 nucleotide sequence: TGTGCCAGCAGTGCAAGGACAGCGAACACTGAAGCTTTCTTT. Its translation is CASSARTANTEAFF.

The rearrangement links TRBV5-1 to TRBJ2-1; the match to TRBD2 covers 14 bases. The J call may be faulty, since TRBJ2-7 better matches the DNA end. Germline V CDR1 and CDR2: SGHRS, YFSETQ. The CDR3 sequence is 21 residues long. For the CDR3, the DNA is TGCGCCAGCAGCTTGGATGTCAGGGGTGGACTAGCGGGGGGAAGCTACAATGAGCAGTACTTC. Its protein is CASSLDVRGGLAGGSYNEQYF.

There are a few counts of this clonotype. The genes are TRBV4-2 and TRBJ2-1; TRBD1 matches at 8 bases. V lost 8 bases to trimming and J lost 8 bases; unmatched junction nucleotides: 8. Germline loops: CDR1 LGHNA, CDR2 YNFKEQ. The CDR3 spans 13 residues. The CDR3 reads CASRRTGTHEQFF. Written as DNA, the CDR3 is TGTGCCAGCCGCCGGACAGGGACCCATGAGCAGTTCTTC.

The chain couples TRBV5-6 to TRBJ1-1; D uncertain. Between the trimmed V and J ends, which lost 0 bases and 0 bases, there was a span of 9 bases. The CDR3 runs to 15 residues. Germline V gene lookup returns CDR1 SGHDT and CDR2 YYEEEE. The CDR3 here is CASSLGRRLNTEAFF. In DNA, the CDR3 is TGTGCCAGCAGCTTGGGGCGACGGCTGAACACTGAAGCTTTCTTT.

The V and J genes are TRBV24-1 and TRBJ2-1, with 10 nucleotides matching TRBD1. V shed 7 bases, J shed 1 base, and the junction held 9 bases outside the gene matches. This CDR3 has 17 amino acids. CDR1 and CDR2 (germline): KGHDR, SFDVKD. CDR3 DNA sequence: TGTGCCACCAGGGAGGGTGGGGGACAGGGGTCCTACAATGAGCAGTTCTTC. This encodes CATREGGGQGSYNEQFF.

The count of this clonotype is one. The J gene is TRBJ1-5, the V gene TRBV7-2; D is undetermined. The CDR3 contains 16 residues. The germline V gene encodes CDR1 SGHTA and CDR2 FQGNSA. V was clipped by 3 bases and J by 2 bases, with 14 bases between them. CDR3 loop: CASSLEEGWGNQPQHF. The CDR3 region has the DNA TGTGCCAGCAGCTTGGAGGAAGGTTGGGGCAATCAGCCCCAGCATTTT.